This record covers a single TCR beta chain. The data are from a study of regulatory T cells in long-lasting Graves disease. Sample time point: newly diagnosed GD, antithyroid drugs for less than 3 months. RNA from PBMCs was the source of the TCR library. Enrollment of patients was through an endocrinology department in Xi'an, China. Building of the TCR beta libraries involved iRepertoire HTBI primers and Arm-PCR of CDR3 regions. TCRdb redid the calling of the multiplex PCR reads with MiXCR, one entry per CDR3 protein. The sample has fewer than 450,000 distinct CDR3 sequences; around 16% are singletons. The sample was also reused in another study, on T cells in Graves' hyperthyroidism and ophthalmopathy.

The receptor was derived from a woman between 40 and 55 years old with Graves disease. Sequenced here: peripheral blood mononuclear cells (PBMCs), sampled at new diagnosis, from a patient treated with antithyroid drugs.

The CDR3 nucleotides read TGTGCCAGCAGTTTATCGGGCGGGAGATCCGGGCAGTACTTC. Translated, it gives CASSLSGGRSGQYF. This chain connects TRBV12-3 or TRBV12-4 to TRBJ2-7, with 7 bases lining up with TRBD2. J lost 9 bases, V lost 2 bases, and 10 bases had no gene match. This CDR3 has 14 amino acids.